This T cell receptor beta chain stems from a study of identical twins. Study-wide results and limits: Among beta out-of-frame sequences, excess sharing between twins appeared weaker.

Turning to this clonotype: The target antigen is unknown. A read error is the likely source, as a far larger clone sits one nucleotide away.

TCRdb passed the 5' RACE reads through MiXCR, listing each CDR3 protein once. Of 1.5 million to 2 million distinct CDR3 sequences in the sample, about 31% were seen once. With 3 bases removed from V and 1 base from J, the gap between germline ends came to 6 bases. Germline values: CDR1 SQVTM, CDR2 ANQGSEA. This CDR3 region has 12 residues. This receptor was obtained from a newborn girl in good health. Specimen: cord blood. The chain uses TRBV29-1 and TRBJ1-1; D is unresolved. The CDR3 spells CSVDSGNTEAFF. The CDR3 nucleotides are TGCAGCGTTGACAGCGGGAACACTGAAGCTTTCTTT.